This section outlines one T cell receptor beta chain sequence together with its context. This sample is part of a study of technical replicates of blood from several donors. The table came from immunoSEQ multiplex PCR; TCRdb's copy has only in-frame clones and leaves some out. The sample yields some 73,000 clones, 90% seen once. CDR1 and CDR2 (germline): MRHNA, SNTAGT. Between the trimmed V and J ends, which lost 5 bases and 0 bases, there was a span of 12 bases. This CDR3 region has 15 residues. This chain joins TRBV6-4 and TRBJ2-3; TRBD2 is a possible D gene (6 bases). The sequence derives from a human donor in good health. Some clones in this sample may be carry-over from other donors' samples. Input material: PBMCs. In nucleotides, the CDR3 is TGTGCCAGCAGTCGCGGGGATAGTAGCACAGATACGCAGTATTTT. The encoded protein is CASSRGDSSTDTQYF.